Below are 21 T cell receptor beta chains sequenced from a single sample in a study of blood T cell repertoires in COVID-19. Measured with immunoSEQ multiplex PCR; TCRdb has only the in-frame clones, and not every one. The data show more than 55,000 clones, 80% to 90% seen once. The sample consisted of peripheral blood. These receptors all stem from a woman older than 75 with acute or convalescent COVID-19.

The rearrangement links TRBV6-5 to TRBJ1-2; D might be TRBD1 (6 bases). Germline V gives CDR1 MNHEY, CDR2 SVGAGI. The V gene lost 5 bases and the J gene lost 6 bases, with 16 bases spanning the gap. The CDR3 is made up of 14 amino acids. The CDR3 DNA is TGTGCCAGCAGTCGGGTCGCAGGGGTGAATGGCTACACCTTC. Amino acids: CASSRVAGVNGYTF.

The chain combines TRBV11-2 with TRBJ2-7; TRBD1 aligns across 8 bases. This CDR3 contains 13 residues. The germline V gene has CDR1 SGHAT and CDR2 FQNNGV. V lost 5 bases to trimming and J lost 7 bases; unmatched junction nucleotides: 7. CDR3 DNA sequence: TGTGCCAGCAGCCTGGACAGGGTGGGGGAGCAGTACTTC. It codes for CASSLDRVGEQYF.

This clone was seen just once. The chain combines TRBV12-5 with TRBJ2-1; 10 positions agree with TRBD1. Germline V gene data show CDR1 as LGHNT and CDR2 as FRNRAP. The CDR3 has 18 amino acids. V lost 5 bases to trimming and J lost 2 bases; unmatched junction nucleotides: 12. CDR3 sequence: CASGTQTGTGDTYNEQFF. The CDR3 nucleotides read TGTGCTAGTGGTACCCAAACCGGGACAGGGGACACCTACAATGAGCAGTTCTTC. Using reference TRBV12-5 and TRBJ2-1 for the parts outside the CDR3, the full variable domain is DARVTQTPRHKVTEMGQEVTMRCQPILGHNTVFWYRQTMMQGLELLAYFRNRAPLDDSGMPKDRFSAEMPDATLATLKIQPSEPRDSAVYFCASGTQTGTGDTYNEQFFGPGTRLTVL.

In this sample, this clone turned up once. The chain links TRBV14 to TRBJ1-2; D possibly corresponds to TRBD1 (6 bases). V was trimmed by 8 bases and J by 4 bases, leaving 20 bases between them. The CDR3 has 15 amino acids. Germline V CDR1 and CDR2: SGHDN, FVKESK. The DNA of the CDR3 is TGTGCCAGCGGGGCTAATGGCAGGGGTGTCTATGGCTACACCTTC. This codes for CASGANGRGVYGYTF.

The rearrangement joins TRBV18 to TRBJ1-5; 10 bases fit TRBD1. The V gene's germline CDR1 is KGHSH and CDR2 LQKENI. The CDR3 consists of 14 residues. The V segment lost 3 bases and the J segment 5 bases; nucleotides outside the gene matches: 1. In nucleotides, the CDR3 is TGTGCCAGCTCACCCGGGACAGGGGATCAGCCCCAGCATTTT. Its translation is CASSPGTGDQPQHF.

The chain employs TRBV3-1 (or the pseudogene TRBV3-2) and TRBJ2-7, with 7 bases lining up with TRBD2. Germline loops: CDR1 LGHDT, CDR2 YNNKEL (reference sequence). The CDR3 runs 14 residues. Trimming took 1 base from V and 3 from J; bases not matched to a gene: 3. The CDR3 coding sequence is TGTGCCAGCAGCCAAGGGAGGACTAGCTACGAGCAGTACTTC. As protein: CASSQGRTSYEQYF.

The chain has TRBV18 and TRBJ1-2, with D hard to call. This CDR3 comprises 14 residues. V lost 8 bases, J lost 5 bases, and 18 bases lay in between. The germline V gene has CDR1 KGHSH and CDR2 LQKENI. The CDR3 DNA follows: TGTGCCAGCAAAACGTCGGGAGCCAATTATGGCTACACCTTC. It codes for CASKTSGANYGYTF.

This clone has just a few counts. This sequence joins TRBV12-3 or TRBV12-4 and TRBJ2-1; D is perhaps TRBD1 (6 bases). This CDR3 is 13 amino acids long. V lost 6 bases, J lost 2 bases, and 8 bases lay in between. The CDR3 DNA reads TGTGCCAGCAGCAGGGGACCCTACAATGAGCAGTTCTTC. Amino acid sequence: CASSRGPYNEQFF.

The chain joins TRBV24-1 to TRBJ2-3; 8 nucleotides align to TRBD2. Germline CDR1 reads KGHDR; CDR2 reads SFDVKD. The CDR3 has 14 residues. The J segment lost 5 bases and the V segment lost 4 bases, leaving 4 bases of the junction unmatched. CDR3 in amino acids: CATSENGRGDTQYF. In DNA form, the CDR3 reads TGTGCCACCAGTGAGAACGGGAGGGGAGATACGCAGTATTTT.

The chain carries TRBV19 and TRBJ1-5, with a possible D match to TRBD1 (5 bases). V dropped 3 bases and J dropped 0 bases, with 9 bases sitting between them. This CDR3 has 15 amino acids. Looked up from germline, CDR1 is LNHDA and CDR2 is SQIVND (reference sequence). The CDR3 nucleotides are TGTGCCAGTAGTATTCGTAGGGGTAGCAATCAGCCCCAGCATTTT. This translates into CASSIRRGSNQPQHF.

CDR3 in DNA: TGTGCCAGCTCACCCGACAGGGTTTTCTCTAATGAAAAACTGTTTTTT. This sequence encodes CASSPDRVFSNEKLFF. The chain carries TRBV18 and TRBJ1-4, with 7 bases matching TRBD1. The CDR3 consists of 16 residues. With V trimmed by 3 bases and J by 3 bases, 7 bases remained unmatched. Germline CDR1 reads KGHSH; CDR2 reads LQKENI.

The chain is built from TRBV7-2 and TRBJ2-7; no definite D call. V lost 1 base and J lost 0, with 7 bases in between. The CDR3 has 14 amino acids. CDR1 and CDR2 (germline): SGHTA, FQGNSA. The CDR3 reads CASSLELDSYEQYF. CDR3 in DNA: TGTGCCAGCAGCTTAGAACTTGACTCCTACGAGCAGTACTTC.

The chain has TRBV10-3 and TRBJ2-3; 9 bases are shared with TRBD1. Germline loops: CDR1 ENHRY, CDR2 SYGVKD. The CDR3 sequence is 17 residues long. The trim removed 6 bases at V and 3 bases at J, leaving 13 bases unmatched. CDR3: CAISDSYRGRMTDTQYF. DNA of the CDR3: TGTGCCATCAGCGATTCATACAGGGGGCGTATGACAGATACGCAGTATTTT.

This clone showed up just a few times. The chain has TRBV3-1 (or the pseudogene TRBV3-2) and TRBJ2-5, with D unclear. The CDR3 runs to 12 residues. CDR1 LGHDT and CDR2 YNNKEL come from the germline V gene (reference sequence). The V and J ends lost 4 bases and 2 bases respectively, with 5 bases between them. For the CDR3, the DNA is TGTGCCAGCAGCCCTTCTCAAGAGACCCAGTACTTC. It yields the protein CASSPSQETQYF.

This chain uses TRBV7-3 with TRBJ2-2; TRBD1 might be the D (5 bases). Per germline, CDR1 SGHTA and CDR2 FQGTGA. V lost 3 bases to trimming and J lost 4 bases, with 9 bases between them. There are 14 residues in the CDR3. The CDR3 sequence: CASSFLQGTGELFF. CDR3 sequence (DNA): TGTGCCAGCAGCTTCCTTCAGGGCACCGGGGAGCTGTTTTTT.

The V call is TRBV4-1, the J call TRBJ2-7; 8 bases are shared with TRBD2. Per germline, CDR1 MGHRA and CDR2 YSYEKL. V shed 1 base and J 3 bases; nucleotides not matched to a gene: 14. The CDR3 spans 18 residues. The CDR3 loop is CASSQGQPGLGTLYEQYF. DNA of the CDR3: TGCGCCAGCAGCCAAGGTCAACCGGGACTAGGTACCCTCTACGAGCAGTACTTC.

This clone was picked up one time. The chain couples TRBV20-1 to TRBJ2-7; 9 bases agree with TRBD1. The CDR3 contains 11 residues. V lost 7 bases to trimming and J lost 5 bases; unmatched junction nucleotides: 3. From germline, CDR1 is DFQATT and CDR2 SNEGSKA (reference sequence). The CDR3 nucleotides are TGCAGTGGGGACAGGGACCACGAGCAGTACTTC. Translating gives CSGDRDHEQYF.

A remark on this clone: The sample has other DNA sequences that encode this CDR3 too. V usage is TRBV18 and J usage is TRBJ1-1, with 7 positions matching TRBD1. Per the germline V gene, CDR1 is KGHSH and CDR2 is LQKENI. Trimming removed 3 bases from V and 1 base from J; junction bases left unmatched: 2. The CDR3 loop spans 14 amino acids. CDR3 nucleotides: TGTGCCAGCTCACCTCAGGGGGAGAACACTGAAGCTTTCTTT. Translation gives CASSPQGENTEAFF.

The chain employs TRBV28 and TRBJ2-7, with D possibly TRBD1 on 6 matching bases. The CDR3 has 15 residues. The germline CDR1 and CDR2 sequences are MDHEN and SYDVKM. Trimming cost V 5 bases and J 5 bases, with 19 bases left between them. In DNA form, the CDR3 reads TGTGCCAGCAGTCCCAGGGGTCGGGAACGCGACGAGCAGTACTTC. Amino acid sequence: CASSPRGRERDEQYF.

The rearrangement uses TRBV5-1 and TRBJ1-3; D is possibly TRBD1 (6 bases). Trimming shortened V by 3 bases and J by 0 bases, and 13 bases separated the two germline ends. This CDR3 has 16 amino acids. The germline V gene has CDR1 SGHRS and CDR2 YFSETQ. DNA of the CDR3: TGCGCCAGCAGCTCCAGGGGAGGGGGCTCTGGAAACACCATATATTTT. It specifies CASSSRGGGSGNTIYF.

The V gene is TRBV10-2, the J gene TRBJ2-2; weak D call: TRBD2 (6 bases). The CDR3 spans 15 residues. Germline assignment: CDR1 WSHSY and CDR2 SAAADI. V was shortened by 4 bases and J by 4 bases, with 13 bases between the two germline ends. CDR3 coding DNA: TGCGCCAGCAGTGGTCGGGGGTTGGTCACCGGGGAGCTGTTTTTT. This sequence encodes CASSGRGLVTGELFF.